Below are 26 T cell receptor beta chains sequenced from a single sample in a study of blood T cells in healthy people across ages (dated by TCRdb to 2014 to 2015). Receptor libraries were prepared by 5' RACE. TCRdb names Illumina HiSeq 2500 as the instrument used. A second roughly 6 to 12 cycle PCR used a sample-barcoded 5' primer and a J-beta primer mix. Using fastp at Q25 and MiXCR, TCRdb reprocessed the public reads and kept productive beta chains. Each CDR3 protein gets just one entry, which takes the most common genes and DNA from the rows behind it. The sample includes roughly 900,000 distinct CDR3 sequences, with roughly 52% observed a single time. The ten largest make up 10% to 15% of the sample. Sequenced material: blood. These receptor sequences come from a man aged 25 to 45 in good health.

The CDR3 nucleotides are TGTGCCAGCAGCCAAGATATGGGGTCAACAGTCTACGAGCAGTACTTC. Encoded protein: CASSQDMGSTVYEQYF. The chain combines TRBV4-2 with TRBJ2-7; D is unresolved. CDR3 length: 16 amino acids. V lost 0 bases and J lost 3, with 15 bases in between. Germline V lookup: CDR1 LGHNA, CDR2 YNFKEQ.

This clonotype was counted between two and nine times. This sequence joins TRBV27 and TRBJ1-2, with 9 bases matching TRBD1. V was clipped by 8 bases and J by 4 bases; unmatched bases: 11. Germline V gene lookup returns CDR1 MNHEY and CDR2 SMNVEV (reference sequence). The CDR3 extends over 15 amino acids. CDR3 DNA sequence: TGTGCCAGCGGAGCTACAGGGGGCTCTGGCTATGGCTACACCTTC. This sequence encodes CASGATGGSGYGYTF.

The chain links TRBV7-2 to TRBJ2-3, with D hard to call. V lost 5 bases and J lost 1, with 13 bases in between. Germline lookup yields CDR1 SGHTA and CDR2 FQGNSA. This CDR3 region has 15 residues. The CDR3 protein is CASSPVSSGTDTQYF. CDR3 bases: TGTGCCAGCAGCCCGGTCTCTTCCGGCACAGATACGCAGTATTTT.

The chain joins TRBV7-9 to TRBJ2-2; no clear D gene. The CDR3 is 16 residues long. V shed 7 bases and J shed 0 bases, with 15 bases lying between them. Germline values: CDR1 SEHNR, CDR2 FQNEAQ (reference sequence). Here the CDR3 reads CASTSCGSSNTGELFF. The CDR3 nucleotides read TGTGCCAGCACCTCGTGCGGCAGTTCGAACACCGGGGAGCTGTTTTTT. Supplemented by reference TRBV7-9 and TRBJ2-2, the full variable domain reads DTGVSQNPRHKITKRGQNVTFRCDPISEHNRLYWYRQTLGQGPEFLTYFQNEAQLEKSRLLSDRFSAERPKGSFSTLEIQRTEQGDSAMYLCASTSCGSSNTGELFFGEGSRLTVL.

This clonotype was recorded once. The rearrangement links TRBV5-1 to TRBJ1-1, with D perhaps TRBD1 (6 bases). The germline CDR1 and CDR2 sequences are SGHRS and YFSETQ. The CDR3 consists of 15 residues. Trimming removed 4 bases at V and 4 bases at J, with 17 bases between. CDR3: CASSTIDTGSTEAFF. As DNA, the CDR3 is TGCGCCAGCAGCACGATCGACACAGGGTCCACTGAAGCTTTCTTT.

This clonotype was counted between two and nine times. The chain combines TRBV7-2 with TRBJ2-1, with TRBD2 identical over 10 bases. The CDR3 extends over 20 amino acids. Looked up from germline, CDR1 is SGHTA and CDR2 is FQGNSA. V was clipped by 5 bases and J by 2 bases; unmatched bases: 18. CDR3 amino acids: CASSPPWFGSGGFTYNEQFF. The CDR3 DNA is TGTGCCAGCAGCCCTCCCTGGTTTGGTAGCGGGGGGTTCACCTACAATGAGCAGTTCTTC.

The chain has TRBV6-4 and TRBJ2-1, with TRBD2 as a possible D gene (6 bases). The CDR3 extends over 16 amino acids. The V end was cut by 0 bases, the J end by 0 bases, with 9 bases between. Germline CDR1 and CDR2: MRHNA and SNTAGT. CDR3 region: CASSDSGGSSYNEQFF. The DNA for the CDR3 is TGTGCCAGCAGTGACTCTGGGGGGAGCTCCTACAATGAGCAGTTCTTC.

This clonotype was counted only a few times. The chain couples TRBV7-9 to TRBJ2-3, with 7 bases fitting TRBD1. Looked up from germline, CDR1 is SEHNR and CDR2 is FQNEAQ (reference sequence). The V and J ends lost 3 bases and 4 bases, in that order; junction bases with no gene match: 10. The CDR3 has 16 amino acids. CDR3 nucleotide sequence: TGTGCCAGCAGCTTCAACTTCGACAGGGACCCAGATACGCAGTATTTT. This translates into CASSFNFDRDPDTQYF.

The genes are TRBV27 and TRBJ2-1; TRBD1 aligns across 7 bases. TRBJ2-7 explains the end of the DNA better; the J call may be wrong. Germline-derived CDR1 and CDR2 are MNHEY and SMNVEV (reference sequence). This CDR3 contains 15 residues. The CDR3 is CASSSPQEGGGEQYF. The DNA for the CDR3 is TGTGCCAGCAGTTCCCCCCAGGAAGGGGGCGGCGAGCAGTACTTC.

The gene calls are TRBV11-1 and TRBJ1-5; D perhaps matches TRBD1 (5 bases). CDR3 size: 15 residues. The V end lost 5 bases, the J end lost 1 base, and 12 bases lay between the germline ends. Germline V gene lookup returns CDR1 SGHAT and CDR2 FQDESV (reference sequence). Here the CDR3 DNA reads TGTGCCAGCAGCCGAGGGGCGGGGAGCAATCAGCCCCAGCATTTT. Amino acids: CASSRGAGSNQPQHF.

This clonotype was seen just once. Just one base apart from a much larger clone, this may be a read error. The J gene is TRBJ2-7, the V gene TRBV10-3; D call uncertain. The CDR3 is 12 residues long. Germline V CDR1 and CDR2: ENHRY, SYGVKD. The CDR3 loop is CTISETAYEQYF. DNA of the CDR3: TGTACCATCAGTGAGACCGCCTACGAGCAGTACTTC.

This clonotype was seen many times. This rearrangement joins TRBV11-1 to TRBJ2-7; TRBD1 is a possible D gene (6 bases). The CDR3 extends over 11 amino acids. CDR1 and CDR2 from the germline V gene are SGHAT and FQDESV (reference sequence). The V end was cut by 9 bases, the J end by 3 bases, with 9 bases between. CDR3 protein: CASGQYYEQYF. The CDR3 DNA follows: TGTGCCAGTGGACAGTACTACGAGCAGTACTTC.

This clonotype was found a few times. V gene TRBV14 combines with J gene TRBJ2-7, with 8 bases lining up with TRBD1. With the DNA end fitting TRBJ2-5 better, the J assignment may be wrong. Germline V gives CDR1 SGHDN, CDR2 FVKESK. This CDR3 is 15 amino acids long. The CDR3 protein is CASSQDSGGGETQYF. DNA of the CDR3: TGTGCCAGCAGCCAAGATTCAGGGGGCGGAGAGACCCAGTACTTC.

This chain joins TRBV5-1 and TRBJ2-1, with 10 bases fitting TRBD2. CDR1 is SGHRS and CDR2 is YFSETQ in the germline V gene. V lost 5 bases, J lost 4 bases, and 9 bases stayed unmatched. The CDR3 has 16 residues. Here the CDR3 DNA reads TGCGCCAGCAGTCTTTCCTCGACTAGCGGGTACAATGAGCAGTTCTTC. Protein: CASSLSSTSGYNEQFF.

This clonotype appeared a few times. The V gene is TRBV24-1, the J gene TRBJ2-1; perhaps TRBD2 as D (5 bases). Trimming took off 4 bases at V and 2 bases at J, with 14 bases between the two ends. The V gene's germline CDR1 is KGHDR and CDR2 SFDVKD. This CDR3 region has 16 residues. CDR3: CATSEPGMATYNEQFF. As DNA, the CDR3 is TGTGCCACCAGTGAGCCGGGAATGGCAACCTACAATGAGCAGTTCTTC.

This clonotype was found a few times. The chain combines TRBV4-1 with TRBJ2-3; D is possibly TRBD1 (5 bases). This CDR3 spans 18 amino acids. Deletions cut 4 bases from V and 0 bases from J, with 20 bases between. Germline CDR1 reads MGHRA; CDR2 reads YSYEKL. The CDR3 bases are TGCGCCAGCAGCCCGGAGTTAGGACACCGGTCTAGCACAGATACGCAGTATTTT. It codes for CASSPELGHRSSTDTQYF.

Ten or more counts support this clonotype. V gene TRBV3-1 combines with J gene TRBJ2-1, with D possibly TRBD1 on 6 matching bases. The CDR3 length is 14 residues. Germline CDR1 is LGHDT and CDR2 is YNNKEL (reference sequence). Trimming pared 1 base from V and 7 bases from J, leaving 11 bases between. The CDR3 spells CASSQGGQGNEQFF. The CDR3 DNA sequence: TGTGCCAGCAGCCAAGGCGGGCAGGGGAATGAGCAGTTCTTC.

This clonotype was observed once. V gene TRBV9 combines with J gene TRBJ2-1, with D maybe TRBD2 (6 bases). Trimming stripped 3 bases from V and 10 bases from J, with 17 bases between. The CDR3 contains 14 residues. The germline V gene encodes CDR1 SGDLS and CDR2 YYNGEE. This chain's CDR3 is CASSAPGTRQEQFF. The CDR3, as DNA: TGTGCCAGCAGCGCCCCCGGGACTCGCCAAGAGCAGTTCTTC.

The V and J genes are TRBV6-4 and TRBJ2-2, with a weak D call TRBD1 (5 bases). Germline values: CDR1 MRHNA, CDR2 SNTAGT. V lost 8 bases and J lost 0, with 10 bases in between. The CDR3 spans 14 residues. The CDR3: CASSEQANTGELFF. The CDR3 DNA reads as TGTGCCAGCTCGGAACAGGCGAACACCGGGGAGCTGTTTTTT.

The sample holds a few counts of this clonotype. The V gene is TRBV5-4, the J gene TRBJ2-7, with D perhaps TRBD1 (5 bases). The ends were cut back, 0 bases at V and 3 bases at J, with 16 bases in the middle. This CDR3 is built from 16 residues. Germline-derived CDR1 and CDR2 are SGHNT and YYREEE (reference sequence). The CDR3 DNA follows: TGTGCCAGCAGCTTGGCCGGGCAGGGCCCTCGCTACGAGCAGTACTTC. Protein product: CASSLAGQGPRYEQYF.

There are a few counts of this clonotype. The CDR3 coding sequence is TGTGCCAGCAGGGACCTAGCGGGGGGGCCCCTATCTAGCACAGATACGCAGTATTTT. Its translation: CASRDLAGGPLSSTDTQYF. The chain uses TRBV28 and TRBJ2-3, with 12 positions matching TRBD2. The germline CDR1 and CDR2 sequences are MDHEN and SYDVKM. V lost 6 bases, J lost 0 bases, and 13 bases stayed unmatched. There are 19 residues in the CDR3.

The J gene is TRBJ1-2, the V gene TRBV6-1; TRBD1 agrees at 9 bases. J was trimmed by 6 bases and V by 4 bases; bases with no gene match: 3. This CDR3 is 13 amino acids long. Germline values: CDR1 MNHNS, CDR2 SASEGT. CDR3 loop: CASSGRTGDGYTF. CDR3 nucleotides: TGTGCCAGCAGTGGTCGGACAGGGGATGGCTACACCTTC.

This clonotype has a handful of counts. V usage is TRBV2 and J usage is TRBJ2-5; weak D call: TRBD2 (5 bases). The CDR3 loop spans 14 amino acids. Per the germline V gene, CDR1 is SNHLY and CDR2 is FYNNEI. V was shortened by 2 bases and J by 5 bases, with 12 bases between the two germline ends. The CDR3 here is CASSESGPGETQYF. CDR3 coding DNA: TGTGCCAGCAGTGAATCGGGCCCGGGGGAGACCCAGTACTTC. Supplemented by reference TRBV2 and TRBJ2-5, the full variable domain reads EPEVTQTPSHQVTQMGQEVILRCVPISNHLYFYWYRQILGQKVEFLVSFYNNEISEKSEIFDDQFSVERPDGSNFTLKIRSTKLEDSAMYFCASSESGPGETQYFGPGTRLLVL.

This clonotype appeared a few times. Mismatch with germline at one junction end may stem from a read error. V is TRBV14 and J is TRBJ2-4; D is unclear. The closer fit of TRBJ2-7 to the DNA end suggests the J call may be wrong. The germline V gene encodes CDR1 SGHDN and CDR2 FVKESK. The CDR3 contains 15 residues. CDR3 in DNA: TGTGCCAGTAGCCAATTATATCACGGAACCTACGAGCAGTACTTC. Its translation is CASSQLYHGTYEQYF.

V and J are TRBV12-3 or TRBV12-4 and TRBJ2-5; no firm D call. V was pared by 4 bases and J by 3 bases, with 21 bases between. The CDR3 is made up of 17 amino acids. CDR3 residues: CASSSLLSTMGKETQYF. CDR3 nucleotides: TGTGCCAGCAGTTCCCTCTTATCTACCATGGGGAAAGAGACCCAGTACTTC.

This clonotype has just a few counts. The chain couples TRBV29-1 to TRBJ1-5; D possibly corresponds to TRBD1 (5 bases). The ends were cut back, 3 bases at V and 2 bases at J, with 11 bases in the middle. The length of the CDR3 is 14 residues. Per the germline V gene, CDR1 is SQVTM and CDR2 is ANQGSEA. The DNA of the CDR3 is TGCAGCGTTGAGGTCGGGGGAGGCAATCAGCCCCAGCATTTT. It encodes CSVEVGGGNQPQHF.